The 14 T cell receptor beta chains in this list originate from one sample, sequenced in a study of blood T cell repertoires in COVID-19. Assay: immunoSEQ multiplex PCR; the TCRdb copy retains only in-frame clones and omits some. This table has some 510,000 clones, 88% appearing once. Sequenced material: PBMCs or T cells enriched from blood (not recorded which). Receptor source: a woman between 35 and 50 years old who had recovered from COVID-19.

The chain uses TRBV5-1 and TRBJ1-5, with D possibly TRBD1 on 6 matching bases. The length of the CDR3 is 16 residues. V dropped 4 bases and J dropped 1 base, with 15 bases sitting between them. Germline V CDR1 and CDR2: SGHRS, YFSETQ. The CDR3: CASSPGALGSNQPQHF. CDR3 DNA: TGCGCCAGCAGCCCAGGGGCACTCGGAAGCAATCAGCCCCAGCATTTT. Filled out from reference TRBV5-1 and TRBJ1-5, the complete variable domain reads KAGVTQTPRYLIKTRGQQVTLSCSPISGHRSVSWYQQTPGQGLQFLFEYFSETQRNKGNFPGRFSGRQFSNSRSEMNVSTLELGDSALYLCASSPGALGSNQPQHFGDGTRLSIL.

The V gene is TRBV7-9, the J gene TRBJ2-3, with a weak D call TRBD2 (6 bases). V was trimmed by 0 bases and J by 5 bases, leaving 12 bases between them. Germline V gene lookup returns CDR1 SEHNR and CDR2 FQNEAQ (reference sequence). This CDR3 region has 15 residues. The CDR3 DNA is TGTGCCAGCAGCTTAGCACTAGCTCCCCTAGATACGCAGTATTTT. The encoded protein is CASSLALAPLDTQYF.

This clone was detected a few times. Other DNA sequences within the sample encode an identical CDR3. The chain joins TRBV4-2 to TRBJ1-5; possibly TRBD1 for D (6 bases). Germline assignment: CDR1 LGHNA and CDR2 YNFKEQ. The CDR3 is 15 amino acids. Trimming took off 0 bases at V and 3 bases at J, with 9 bases between the two ends. The CDR3 region is CASSQDGQFNQPQHF. DNA of the CDR3: TGTGCCAGCAGCCAAGATGGACAGTTCAATCAGCCCCAGCATTTT.

This clone turned up a few times. The V call is TRBV6-2 or TRBV6-3, the J call TRBJ2-2; 8 bases are shared with TRBD1. J lost 8 bases, V lost 0 bases, and 5 bases had no gene match. Germline values: CDR1 MNHEY, CDR2 SVGEGT. This CDR3 contains 15 residues. In nucleotides, the CDR3 is TGTGCCAGCAGTTACTCTCAGGGGGCGCTGGGGGAGCTGTTTTTT. Translated, it gives CASSYSQGALGELFF.

This chain connects TRBV7-2 to TRBJ1-3; 7 bases are shared with TRBD1. V trimming: 5 bases; J trimming: 2 bases; junction bases outside the gene matches: 6. CDR3 length: 15 amino acids. CDR1 and CDR2 from the germline V gene are SGHTA and FQGNSA. The CDR3 sequence is CASSPPGGPGNTIYF. In DNA, the CDR3 is TGTGCCAGCAGCCCGCCAGGGGGGCCTGGAAACACCATATATTTT.

CDR3 in DNA: TGTGCCATCAGGGGCAGGGGAGATTCCTACAATGAGCAGTTCTTC. Translated, it gives CAIRGRGDSYNEQFF. The chain is built from TRBV10-3 and TRBJ2-1, with D possibly matching TRBD1 (6 bases). The ends were cut back, 6 bases at V and 1 base at J, with 13 bases in the middle. From germline, CDR1 is ENHRY and CDR2 SYGVKD. The CDR3 spans 15 residues.

This chain links TRBV25-1 with TRBJ1-1; D remains unclear. V lost 7 bases to trimming and J lost 5 bases, with 11 bases between them. The length of the CDR3 is 12 residues. The V gene's germline CDR1 is MGHDK and CDR2 SYGVNS. CDR3 sequence (DNA): TGTGCCAGCATGACTGGGAGTACTGAAGCTTTCTTT. Protein product: CASMTGSTEAFF.

The chain recombines TRBV5-6 with TRBJ1-2; D is perhaps TRBD1 (5 bases). Germline V gene sequence: CDR1 SGHDT, CDR2 YYEEEE. The CDR3 has 16 residues. Trimming left V 3 bases short and J 5 bases short, with 20 bases between. CDR3 protein: CASSSGGFFPGYGYTF. DNA for the CDR3: TGTGCCAGCAGCTCGGGGGGGTTTTTCCCGGGGTATGGCTACACCTTC.

The rearrangement joins TRBV13 to TRBJ2-1; 10 positions agree with TRBD1. The length of the CDR3 is 14 residues. J was trimmed by 4 bases and V by 5 bases; bases with no gene match: 2. Germline CDR1 reads PRHDT; CDR2 reads FYEKMQ (reference sequence). CDR3 nucleotide sequence: TGTGCCAGCAGCCGGGACAGGGGATACAATGAGCAGTTCTTC. It codes for CASSRDRGYNEQFF.

The chain uses TRBV5-1 and TRBJ2-1; TRBD2 agrees at 10 bases. The V gene end was trimmed by 2 bases and the J gene end by 4 bases; junction bases not matched to a gene: 6. The CDR3 consists of 16 residues. Looked up from germline, CDR1 is SGHRS and CDR2 is YFSETQ. The CDR3 nucleotides read TGCGCCAGCAGCTTAAGACTAGCGGGCTTTTACAATGAGCAGTTCTTC. This codes for CASSLRLAGFYNEQFF.

The chain recombines TRBV10-1 with TRBJ1-5, with a weak D call TRBD1 (6 bases). Germline V CDR1 and CDR2: WNHNN, SYGVQD (reference sequence). The CDR3 is made up of 13 amino acids. V shed 8 bases and J shed 11 bases, with 19 bases lying between them. The CDR3 bases are TGCGCCAGCCGGACAGCCGAGGGAGGGTCCCAGCATTTT. Its protein product is CASRTAEGGSQHF.

V gene TRBV21-1 combines with J gene TRBJ1-2. TRBV21-1 is termed a pseudogene. This CDR3 region has 15 residues. DNA of the CDR3: TGTGCCAGCAGCAAAGGGAAGTGGCCTAGTGAGGGCTACACCTTC. Its translation is CASSKGKWPSEGYTF.

The chain combines TRBV4-1 with TRBJ1-4; D uncertain. Between the trimmed V and J ends, which lost 4 bases and 7 bases, there was a span of 16 bases. From germline, CDR1 is MGHRA and CDR2 YSYEKL. The CDR3 runs to 15 residues. The CDR3 nucleotides read TGCGCCAGCAGCCCGAACGCGGACTTTGGTGAAAAACTGTTTTTT. It codes for CASSPNADFGEKLFF.

The rearrangement links TRBV10-3 to TRBJ2-7; D perhaps matches TRBD1 (6 bases). Germline CDR1 and CDR2: ENHRY and SYGVKD. The CDR3 length is 13 residues. Between the trimmed V and J ends, which lost 2 bases and 5 bases, there was a span of 10 bases. The CDR3 is CAISETGWDEQYF. Written as DNA, the CDR3 is TGTGCCATCAGTGAGACAGGGTGGGACGAGCAGTACTTC.